This TCR beta chain is from a study of tumor-infiltrating lymphocytes in primary liver carcinoma. The wider study: Productive TCRbeta reads per sample were roughly 3.5 to 7.13 million, not differing by tissue.

Extraction of RNA together with DNA used about 17-30 mg of unsorted bulk tissue. Histology found more than 80% viable tumor cells per sample. In germline, CDR1 is MDHEN, CDR2 SYDVKM. The CDR3 covers 14 residues. A constant-region primer served to make TCR beta cDNA from roughly 500 ng total RNA. Three nested multiplex PCR rounds, a slightly modified ARM-PCR, produced the libraries for TCR beta. The first two PCR rounds used TRBV1-TRBV30 primers with a Cbeta primer, approximately 9 cycles each. TCRdb used MiXCR to reprocess the multiplex PCR reads, holding one entry per CDR3 protein. The table records 90,000 to 140,000 distinct CDR3 sequences, 80% to 85% of them present only once. As concerns this clonotype: Germline is not matched at one junction end, which may reflect a read error.

The chain joins TRBV28 to TRBJ2-1; D may be TRBD2 (6 bases). The sample consisted of liver tumor tissue from sampling region 3. Sample subset: tumor region T3, left-lateral pole. The sequence was obtained from a man aged 35-49 years with primary liver carcinoma and hepatitis B virus infection. CDR3 loop: CASSFGQEGDEQFF. In DNA, the CDR3 is TGTGCCAGCAGTTTCGGGCAGGAGGGCGATGAACAGTTCTTC.